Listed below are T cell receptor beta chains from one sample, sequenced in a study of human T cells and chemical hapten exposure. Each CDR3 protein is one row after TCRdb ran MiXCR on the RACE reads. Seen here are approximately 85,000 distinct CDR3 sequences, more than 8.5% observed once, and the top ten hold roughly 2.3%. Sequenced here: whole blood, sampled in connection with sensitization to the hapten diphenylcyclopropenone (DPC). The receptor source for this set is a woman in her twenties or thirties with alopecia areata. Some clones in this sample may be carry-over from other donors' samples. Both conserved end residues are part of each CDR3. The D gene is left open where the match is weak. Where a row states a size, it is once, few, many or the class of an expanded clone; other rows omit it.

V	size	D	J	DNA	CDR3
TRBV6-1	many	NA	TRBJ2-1	TGTGCCAGCAATAACCTGGGGTACAATGAGCAGTTCTTC	CASNNLGYNEQFF
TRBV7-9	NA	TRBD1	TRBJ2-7	TGTGCCAGCAGCACCGGACAGGGACCGGGCGAGCAGTACTTC	CASSTGQGPGEQYF
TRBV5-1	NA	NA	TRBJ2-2	TGCGCCAGCAGCTCGCAGGAGAGTCGGAACACCGGGGAGCTGTTTTTT	CASSSQESRNTGELFF
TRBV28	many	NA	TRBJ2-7	TGTGCCAGCAGTTTTCAGGGCAGGGCAACCTCCTACGAGCAGTACTTC	CASSFQGRATSYEQYF
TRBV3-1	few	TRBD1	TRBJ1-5	TGTGCCAGCAGCCCTGGACAGGCCCCTTCTCAGCCCCAGCATTTT	CASSPGQAPSQPQHF
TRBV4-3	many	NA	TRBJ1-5	TGCGCCAGCAGCCAAGATTTTACAGGGCTTCAGCCCCAGCATTTT	CASSQDFTGLQPQHF
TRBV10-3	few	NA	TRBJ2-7	TGTGCCATAAAGGGGGGTGAGGACGAGCAGTACTTC	CAIKGGEDEQYF
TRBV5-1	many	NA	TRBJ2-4	TGCGCCAGCAGCCTGGGGGACATCGGAAACATTCAGTACTTC	CASSLGDIGNIQYF
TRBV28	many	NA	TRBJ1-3	TGTGCCAGCAGTCCCGACAGTTTCGGAAACACCATATATTTT	CASSPDSFGNTIYF
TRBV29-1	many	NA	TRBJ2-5	TGCAGCGGTCTTAGAGAGACCCAGTACTTC	CSGLRETQYF
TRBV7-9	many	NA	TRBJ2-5	TGTGCCAGCAGCCCCCGAACAGGCCAAGAGACCCAGTACTTC	CASSPRTGQETQYF
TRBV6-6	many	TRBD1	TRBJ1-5	TGTGCCGTAGGGACAGGTTGGGATCAGCCCCAGCATTTT	CAVGTGWDQPQHF
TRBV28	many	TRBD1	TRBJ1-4	TGTGCCAGCAGTACTCGGGACAGAAGCTCTAATGAAAAACTGTTTTTT	CASSTRDRSSNEKLFF
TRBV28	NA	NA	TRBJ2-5	TGTGCCAGCAGCCTATCCGGGACACAGACCCAGTACTTC	CASSLSGTQTQYF
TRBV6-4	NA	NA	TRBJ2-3	TGTGCCAGCAGTGACTCTTTCTCGAGGGGCCCAGATACGCAGTATTTT	CASSDSFSRGPDTQYF
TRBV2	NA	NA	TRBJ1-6	TGTGCCAGCAGTGAAAAATCACCCCTCCACTTT	CASSEKSPLHF
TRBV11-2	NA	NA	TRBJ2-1	TGTGCCAGCAGCCCCGAGGGGCCGCAGTTCTTC	CASSPEGPQFF
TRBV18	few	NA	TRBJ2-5	TGTGCCAGCTCACCTCTGCTAGCCAGGGAGACCCAGTACTTC	CASSPLLARETQYF
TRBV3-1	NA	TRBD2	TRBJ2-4	TGTGCCAGCAGCCTTAGCGGGACGGCCAAAAACATTCAGTACTTC	CASSLSGTAKNIQYF
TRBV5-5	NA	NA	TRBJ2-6	TGTGCCAGCAGCTGGCCGACGGGATTTGGGGCCAACGTCCTGACTTTC	CASSWPTGFGANVLTF
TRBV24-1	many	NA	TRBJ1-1	TGTGCCACCAGTGATAGTTCTGGACTGATGAACACTGAAGCTTTCTTT	CATSDSSGLMNTEAFF
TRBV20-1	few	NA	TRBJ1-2	TGCAGTGCCGTGACTGGCGGGTGGACTAACTATGGCTACACCTTC	CSAVTGGWTNYGYTF
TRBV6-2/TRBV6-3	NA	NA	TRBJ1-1	TGTGCCAGCAGTTATGGACATGAGAACACTGAAGCTTTCTTT	CASSYGHENTEAFF
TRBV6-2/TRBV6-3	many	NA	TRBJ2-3	TGTGCCAGCAGTTACGTCAGGGGAGCATCAGATACGCAGTATTTT	CASSYVRGASDTQYF
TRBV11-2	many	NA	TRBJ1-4	TGTGCCAGCAGCCGTGGAACGTATGCAACTAATGAAAAACTGTTTTTT	CASSRGTYATNEKLFF
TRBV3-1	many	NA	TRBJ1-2	TGTGCCAGCAGCCGCAACAGGGATGCGAGTGGCTACACCTTC	CASSRNRDASGYTF
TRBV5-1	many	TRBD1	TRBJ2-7	TGCGCCAGCAGCCCGACAGGGGGCATTTACGAGCAGTACTTC	CASSPTGGIYEQYF
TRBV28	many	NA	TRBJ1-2	TGTGCCAGCAGTCCGACAGCGGTGGTCTATGGCTACACCTTC	CASSPTAVVYGYTF
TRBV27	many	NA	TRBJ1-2	TGTGCCAGCAGTTTTGGGGGAGGGGATGGCTACACCTTC	CASSFGGGDGYTF
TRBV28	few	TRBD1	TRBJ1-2	TGTGCCAGCAGTACAGGGGACGGCTATGGCTACACCTTC	CASSTGDGYGYTF
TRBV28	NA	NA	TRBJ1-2	TGTGCCAGCAGCCTGACAGTATCCTATGGCTACACCTTC	CASSLTVSYGYTF
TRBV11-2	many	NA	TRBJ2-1	TGTGCCAGCAGCTTAGCCCCCAGGACAGGGAGGGTCAATGAGCAGTTCTTC	CASSLAPRTGRVNEQFF
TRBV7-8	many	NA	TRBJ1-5	TGTGCCAGCAGCTTAGATCCGGGACAGCCCCAGCATTTT	CASSLDPGQPQHF
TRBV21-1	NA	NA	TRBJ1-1	TGTGCCAGCAGCAAAGGTCCGGGCAACACTGAAGCTTTCTTT	CASSKGPGNTEAFF
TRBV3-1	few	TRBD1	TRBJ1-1	TGTGCCAGCAGCCCATGGACAGGCAACACTGAAGCTTTCTTT	CASSPWTGNTEAFF
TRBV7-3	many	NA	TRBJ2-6	TGTGCCAGCAGCCTCATCCCCCCGGGTCCTGGGGCCAACGTCCTGACTTTC	CASSLIPPGPGANVLTF
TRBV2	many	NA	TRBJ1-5	TGTGCCAGCAGTGAAGTGGACGCCCCTCAGCCCCAGCATTTT	CASSEVDAPQPQHF
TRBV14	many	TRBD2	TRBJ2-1	TGTGCCAGCAGCCAAGTCCACCTCACTAGCGGGAGCGCCAATGAGCAGTTCTTC	CASSQVHLTSGSANEQFF
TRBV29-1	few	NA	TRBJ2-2	TGCAGCGTTCGTGACAGCGGGGAGCTGTTTTTT	CSVRDSGELFF
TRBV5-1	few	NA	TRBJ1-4	TGCGCCAGCAGCTTGGAAAGGGGTAATGAAAAACTGTTTTTT	CASSLERGNEKLFF
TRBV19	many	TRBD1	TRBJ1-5	TGTGCCAGTAGCACGAACCGGGACAGTCGAAATCAGCCCCAGCATTTT	CASSTNRDSRNQPQHF
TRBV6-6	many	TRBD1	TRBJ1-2	TGTGCCAGCAGTTCAGGACAGGGGGCTGATGGCTACACCTTC	CASSSGQGADGYTF
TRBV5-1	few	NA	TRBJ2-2	TGCGCCAGCAGCTTGTTACCGGAGACCGGGGAGCTGTTTTTT	CASSLLPETGELFF
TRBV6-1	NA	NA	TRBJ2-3	TGTGCCAGCAGTGAATGGACCACAGATACGCAGTATTTT	CASSEWTTDTQYF
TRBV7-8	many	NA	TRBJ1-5	TGTGCCAGCAGCTTAGGGAACCAACTGCAGCCCCAGCATTTT	CASSLGNQLQPQHF
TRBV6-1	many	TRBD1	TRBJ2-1	TGTGCCAGCAGCCCCCGACAGGGGGGAGACAATGAGCAGTTCTTC	CASSPRQGGDNEQFF
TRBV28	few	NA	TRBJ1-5	TGTGCCAGCAGTTTACTGGGCAGGGAGAATCAGCCCCAGCATTTT	CASSLLGRENQPQHF
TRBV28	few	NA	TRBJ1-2	TGTGCCAGCAGTTTGTTAGCTGGTCGGGGCTACACCTTC	CASSLLAGRGYTF
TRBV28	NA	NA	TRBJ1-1	TGTGCCAGCAGCAGGGGTGGGGACACTGAAGCTTTCTTT	CASSRGGDTEAFF